Detailed here is one T cell receptor (beta chain). What antigen it recognizes has not been identified. No quality values exist for individual bases; no much larger clone is one base distant. The data are from a study of blood T cell repertoires in COVID-19 (dated by TCRdb to the early 2020s). Background on the whole study: The collaborator samples originated in the United States, Italy and Spain and spanned the acute and convalescent phases of COVID-19. Samples were obtained from the ongoing ImmuneRACE study (first 160 participants) and from over a thousand subjects provided by 6 global collaborators. A freely available public database, intended as a resource for researchers studying the immune response to SARS-CoV-2, is where the repertoires were released. Deeply sampled blood TCRbeta repertoires from subjects exposed to, actively infected with, or recovered from COVID-19 were included in the dataset. HLA class I and class II types, where available, came from metadata supplied by the sample provider rather than from assay-based typing. Sample metadata almost always included a de-identified subject ID, COVID-19 status, age in years and sex. The prospective study material was composed of cDNA or gDNA derived from T cells, B-cell-depleted T cells, or PBMCs. On the study overall, not on this receptor specifically: Clinical and demographic metadata were provided uncurated, with the amount varying by source and participant.

The immunoSEQ Assay, a bias-controlled multiplex PCR, was used to amplify TCRbeta CDR3 regions from genomic DNA. The authors' pipeline ran thus. The number of nucleated cells in each sample was estimated by amplification of reference gene primers within the assay. Sequence reads were collapsed and filtered to measure the absolute abundance of every unique TCRbeta CDR3 rearrangement. For each sample, productive Simpson clonality was calculated as the square root of Simpson's diversity index across productive rearrangements. The immuneACCESS repertoire file appears here via TCRdb, limited to in-frame rearrangements. These files lack a portion of the clones; in checked studies, under half of the deficit traces to unresolved V genes, and the cause of the others is not known. That table furnishes V, J and clone size, whereas the DNA furnished D and trimming. The sample table contains about 340,000 clones; only one count was recorded for 83% of them. Together, the top ten hold 2.5% to 3% of the sample.

The CDR3 contains 16 residues, cysteine and phenylalanine counted. Of the read, only the CDR3 DNA is kept; its 48 bases are in frame from base 1. V lost 2 bases and J lost 2 bases, and the count of bases not matched to a germline gene is 6. CDR1 and CDR2 (SGHVS, FQNEAQ) derive from the germline V gene. Collaborating institutions collected whole blood in K2EDTA tubes following their own protocols. For TCRbeta analysis, collaborators shipped samples in one of three forms: frozen whole blood, isolated PBMCs, or DNA extracted from either of those sample types. The chain is made from TRBV7-8 and TRBJ2-3; TRBD2 aligns with 8 central bases. What was sequenced was peripheral blood. The receptor comes from a man aged 25 to 45 with active or convalescent COVID-19. Here is the DNA: TGTGCCAGCAGCTTAACGGGGGGGGGCCCCACAGATACGCAGTATTTT. It is translated as CASSLTGGGPTDTQYF.